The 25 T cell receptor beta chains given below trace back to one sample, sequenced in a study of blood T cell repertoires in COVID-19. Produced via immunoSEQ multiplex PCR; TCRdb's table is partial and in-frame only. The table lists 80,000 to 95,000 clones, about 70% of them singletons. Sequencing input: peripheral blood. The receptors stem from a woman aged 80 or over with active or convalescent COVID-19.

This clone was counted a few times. The CDR3 DNA follows: TGTGCCAGCAGCCCGCTGACAGTCAATCTTCGCTATGGCTACACCTTC. Translating it yields CASSPLTVNLRYGYTF. The chain carries TRBV7-2 and TRBJ1-2, with a tentative D call TRBD1 (5 bases). V was trimmed by 5 bases and J by 4 bases, leaving 20 bases between them. The CDR3 consists of 16 residues. Germline V gene sequence: CDR1 SGHTA, CDR2 FQGNSA.

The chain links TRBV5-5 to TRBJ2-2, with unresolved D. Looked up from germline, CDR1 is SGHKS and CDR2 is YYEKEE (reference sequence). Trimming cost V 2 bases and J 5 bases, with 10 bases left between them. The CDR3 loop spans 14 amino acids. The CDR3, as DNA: TGTGCCAGCAGCTTACTGGCCGGGACCGGGGAGCTGTTTTTT. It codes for CASSLLAGTGELFF.

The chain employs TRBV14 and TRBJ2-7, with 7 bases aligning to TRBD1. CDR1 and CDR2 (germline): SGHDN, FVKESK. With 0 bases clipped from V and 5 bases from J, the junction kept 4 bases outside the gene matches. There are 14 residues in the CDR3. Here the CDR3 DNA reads TGTGCCAGCAGCCAAGATGTCACAGGGGACGAGCAGTACTTC. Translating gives CASSQDVTGDEQYF. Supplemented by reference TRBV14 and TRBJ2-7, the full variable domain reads EAGVTQFPSHSVIEKGQTVTLRCDPISGHDNLYWYRRVMGKEIKFLLHFVKESKQDESGMPNNRFLAERTGGTYSTLKVQPAELEDSGVYFCASSQDVTGDEQYFGPGTRLTVT.

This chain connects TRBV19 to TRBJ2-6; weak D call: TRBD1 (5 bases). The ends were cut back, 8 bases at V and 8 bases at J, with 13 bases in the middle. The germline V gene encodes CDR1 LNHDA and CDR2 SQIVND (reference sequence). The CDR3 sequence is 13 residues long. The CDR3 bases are TGTGCCAGTTCCTTGGACACGACCAACGTCCTGACTTTC. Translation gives CASSLDTTNVLTF.

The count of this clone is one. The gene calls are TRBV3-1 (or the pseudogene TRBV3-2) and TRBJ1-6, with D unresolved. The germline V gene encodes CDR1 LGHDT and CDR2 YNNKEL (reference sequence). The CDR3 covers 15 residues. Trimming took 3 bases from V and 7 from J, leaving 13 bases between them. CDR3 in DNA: TGTGCCAGCAGCCACGGGGATTCGTTAAATTCACCCCTCCACTTT. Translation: CASSHGDSLNSPLHF.

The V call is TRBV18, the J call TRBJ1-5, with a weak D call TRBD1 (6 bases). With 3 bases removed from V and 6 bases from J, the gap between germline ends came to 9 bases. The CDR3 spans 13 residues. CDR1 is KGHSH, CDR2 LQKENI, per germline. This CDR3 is CASSPGGLQPQHF. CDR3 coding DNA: TGTGCCAGCTCACCGGGGGGGCTTCAGCCCCAGCATTTT. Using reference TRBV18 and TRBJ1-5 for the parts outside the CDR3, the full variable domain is NAGVMQNPRHLVRRRGQEARLRCSPMKGHSHVYWYRQLPEEGLKFMVYLQKENIIDESGMPKERFSAEFPKEGPSILRIQQVVRGDSAAYFCASSPGGLQPQHFGDGTRLSIL.

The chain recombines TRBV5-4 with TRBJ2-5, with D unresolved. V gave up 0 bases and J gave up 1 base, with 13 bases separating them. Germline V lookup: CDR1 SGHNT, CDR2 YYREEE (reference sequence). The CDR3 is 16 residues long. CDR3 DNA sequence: TGTGCCAGCAGCTTGGCCAACATTTATGGCCAAGAGACCCAGTACTTC. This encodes CASSLANIYGQETQYF.

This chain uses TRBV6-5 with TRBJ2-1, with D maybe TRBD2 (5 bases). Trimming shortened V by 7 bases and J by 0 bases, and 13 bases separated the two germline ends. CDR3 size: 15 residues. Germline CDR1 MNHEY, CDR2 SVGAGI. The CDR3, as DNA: TGTGCCAGCACTTTAGACTATAGCTCCTACAATGAGCAGTTCTTC. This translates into CASTLDYSSYNEQFF.

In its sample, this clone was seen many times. CDR3 in DNA: TGCGCCAGCAGCTTGGTTGGGACAGGGGGTATCGACACTGAAGCTTTCTTT. It translates to CASSLVGTGGIDTEAFF. This chain links TRBV5-1 with TRBJ1-1; 11 bases align to TRBD1. From germline, CDR1 is SGHRS and CDR2 YFSETQ. Trimming removed 0 bases from V and 3 bases from J; junction bases left unmatched: 7. The CDR3 loop spans 17 amino acids.

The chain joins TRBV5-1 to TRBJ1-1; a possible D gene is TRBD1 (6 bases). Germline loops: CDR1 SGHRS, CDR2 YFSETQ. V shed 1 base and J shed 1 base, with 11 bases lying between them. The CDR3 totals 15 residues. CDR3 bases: TGCGCCAGCAGCTTGTTTTCAGGGGCGAACACTGAAGCTTTCTTT. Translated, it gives CASSLFSGANTEAFF.

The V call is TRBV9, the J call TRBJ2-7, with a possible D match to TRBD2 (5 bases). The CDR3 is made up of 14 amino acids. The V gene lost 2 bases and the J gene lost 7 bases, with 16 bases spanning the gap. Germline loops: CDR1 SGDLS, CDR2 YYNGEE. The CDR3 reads CASSVLSGVGEQYF. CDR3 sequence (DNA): TGTGCCAGCAGCGTCTTATCCGGGGTGGGGGAGCAGTACTTC.

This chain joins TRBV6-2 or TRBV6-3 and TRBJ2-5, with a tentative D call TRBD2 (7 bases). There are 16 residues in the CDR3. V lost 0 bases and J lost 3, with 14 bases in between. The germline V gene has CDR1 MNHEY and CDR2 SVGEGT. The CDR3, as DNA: TGTGCCAGCAGTTACTCGGGGGGGCAGGGCGAAGAGACCCAGTACTTC. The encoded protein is CASSYSGGQGEETQYF.

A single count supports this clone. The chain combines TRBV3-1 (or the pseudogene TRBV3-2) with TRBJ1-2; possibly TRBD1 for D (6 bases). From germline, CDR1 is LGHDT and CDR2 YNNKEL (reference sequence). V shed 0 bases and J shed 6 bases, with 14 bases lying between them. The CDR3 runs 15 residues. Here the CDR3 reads CASSQDWGGVDGYTF. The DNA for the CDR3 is TGTGCCAGCAGCCAAGATTGGGGGGGCGTTGATGGCTACACCTTC.

CDR3 loop: CASSSPGQGTYGYTF. The CDR3 bases are TGTGCCAGCAGCTCCCCCGGACAGGGGACCTATGGCTACACCTTC. V is TRBV5-4 and J is TRBJ1-2; 9 positions agree with TRBD1. The length of the CDR3 is 15 residues. The ends lost 3 bases at V and 4 bases at J; junction bases unmatched: 7. Germline loops: CDR1 SGHNT, CDR2 YYREEE (reference sequence).

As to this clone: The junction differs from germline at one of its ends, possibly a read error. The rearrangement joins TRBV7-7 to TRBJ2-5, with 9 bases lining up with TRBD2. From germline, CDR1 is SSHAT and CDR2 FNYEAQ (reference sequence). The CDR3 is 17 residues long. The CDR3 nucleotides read TGTGCTAGCAGCCCCTGGAGCGGGGGGACATTTTCGGAGACCCAGTACTTC. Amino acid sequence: CASSPWSGGTFSETQYF.

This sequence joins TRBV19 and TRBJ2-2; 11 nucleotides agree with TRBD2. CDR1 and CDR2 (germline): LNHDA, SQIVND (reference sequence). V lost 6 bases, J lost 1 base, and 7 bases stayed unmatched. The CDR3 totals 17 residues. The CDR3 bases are TGTGCCAGTAGCCCTCAAACTAGCGGGGGGAACACCGGGGAGCTGTTTTTT. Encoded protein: CASSPQTSGGNTGELFF.

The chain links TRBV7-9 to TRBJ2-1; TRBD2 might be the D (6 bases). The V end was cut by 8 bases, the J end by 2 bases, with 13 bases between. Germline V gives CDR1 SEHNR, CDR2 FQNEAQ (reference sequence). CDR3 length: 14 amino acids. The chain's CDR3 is CASSMAGTYNEQFF. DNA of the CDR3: TGTGCCAGCTCAATGGCGGGGACCTACAATGAGCAGTTCTTC.

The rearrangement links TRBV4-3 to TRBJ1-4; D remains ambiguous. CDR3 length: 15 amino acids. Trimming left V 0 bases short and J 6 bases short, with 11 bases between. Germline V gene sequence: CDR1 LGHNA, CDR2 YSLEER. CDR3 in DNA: TGCGCCAGCAGCCAAGATCTGGGAGCAGATGAAAAACTGTTTTTT. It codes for CASSQDLGADEKLFF.

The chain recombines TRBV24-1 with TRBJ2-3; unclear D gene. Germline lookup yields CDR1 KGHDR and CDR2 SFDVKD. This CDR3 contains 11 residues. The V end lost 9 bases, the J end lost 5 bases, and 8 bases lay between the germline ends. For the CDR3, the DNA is TGTGCCACCGGAGAATTAGATACGCAGTATTTT. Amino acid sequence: CATGELDTQYF.

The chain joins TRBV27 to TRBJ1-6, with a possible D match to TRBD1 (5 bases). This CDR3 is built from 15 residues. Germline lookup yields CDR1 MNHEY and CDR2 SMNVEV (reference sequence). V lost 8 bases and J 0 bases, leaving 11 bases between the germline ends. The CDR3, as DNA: TGTGCCAGCTGGGGCCCAGGCTCCTATAATTCACCCCTCCACTTT. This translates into CASWGPGSYNSPLHF.

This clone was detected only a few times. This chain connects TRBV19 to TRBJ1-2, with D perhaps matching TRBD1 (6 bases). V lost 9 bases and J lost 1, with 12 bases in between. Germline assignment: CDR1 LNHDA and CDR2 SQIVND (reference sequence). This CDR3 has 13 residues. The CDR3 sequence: CASARQVNYGYTF. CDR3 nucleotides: TGTGCCAGCGCCCGACAGGTTAACTATGGCTACACCTTC.

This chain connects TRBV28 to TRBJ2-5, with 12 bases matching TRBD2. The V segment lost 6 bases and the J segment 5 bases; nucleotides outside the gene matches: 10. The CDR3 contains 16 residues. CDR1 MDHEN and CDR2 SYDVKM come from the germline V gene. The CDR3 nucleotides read TGTGCCAGCAGCACCCTAGTGACTAGCGGGGGTGAGACCCAGTACTTC. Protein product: CASSTLVTSGGETQYF.

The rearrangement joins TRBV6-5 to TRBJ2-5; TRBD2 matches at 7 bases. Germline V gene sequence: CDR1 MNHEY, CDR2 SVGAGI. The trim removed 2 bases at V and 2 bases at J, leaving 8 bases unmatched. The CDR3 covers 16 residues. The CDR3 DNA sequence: TGTGCCAGCAGTTACCGTACAGCGGGGATACAAGAGACCCAGTACTTC. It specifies CASSYRTAGIQETQYF.

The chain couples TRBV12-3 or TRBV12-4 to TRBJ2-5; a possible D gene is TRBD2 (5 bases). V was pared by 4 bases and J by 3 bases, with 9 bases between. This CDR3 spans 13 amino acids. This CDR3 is CASSSHGEETQYF. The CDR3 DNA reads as TGTGCCAGCAGTTCCCACGGGGAAGAGACCCAGTACTTC.

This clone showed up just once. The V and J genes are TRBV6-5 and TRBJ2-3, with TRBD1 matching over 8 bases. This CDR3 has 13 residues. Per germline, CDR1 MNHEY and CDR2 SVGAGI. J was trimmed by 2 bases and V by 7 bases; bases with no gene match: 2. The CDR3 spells CASKDRVTDTQYF. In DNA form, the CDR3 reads TGTGCCAGCAAGGACAGGGTCACAGATACGCAGTATTTT.